This TCR beta chain emerged from a study of blood T cell repertoires in COVID-19. At the level of the study: Whether acute or convalescent, the COVID-19 samples came from the United States, Italy and Spain. PBMCs, B-cell-depleted T cells, or T cells were the source of the cDNA or gDNA that made up the material.

Authors' analysis steps: Cell counts per sample came from amplifying reference gene primers. Profiling relied on immunoSEQ multiplex PCR, and the TCRdb table lists in-frame clones only, not all of them. V, J and clone size derive from that table, while D and trimming were established from the DNA sequence. The sample yields about 160,000 clones, around 84% seen once. This clonotype was obtained from a woman over 75 with acute or convalescent COVID-19. What was sequenced was peripheral blood.

In DNA, the CDR3 is TGTGCCAGCAGCCCACGGCTAGCGGGCTACTACGAGCAGTACTTC. It codes for CASSPRLAGYYEQYF. The chain carries TRBV5-5 and TRBJ2-7; 8 nucleotides agree with TRBD2. Germline trimming cut 4 bases from V and 3 bases from J; bases unmatched to any gene: 9. Germline CDR1 SGHKS, CDR2 YYEKEE (reference sequence). The CDR3 runs to 15 residues.